What follows are 13 T cell receptor beta chains derived from one specimen sequenced in a study of blood T cells in healthy people across ages. The authors ran a second PCR of roughly 6 to 12 cycles using a sample-barcoded 5' primer and a J-beta primer mix. One entry per CDR3 protein results from TCRdb running MiXCR on the 5' RACE reads. The table has hundreds of thousands of distinct CDR3 sequences, 45% to 60% seen once; the top ten hold around an eighth. The sequenced sample consisted of blood. These receptors originate from a woman older than 75 in good health.

This chain links TRBV27 with TRBJ2-2; D call uncertain. The V end was cut by 4 bases, the J end by 0 bases, with 15 bases between. There are 17 residues in the CDR3. Germline V CDR1 and CDR2: MNHEY, SMNVEV (reference sequence). Here the CDR3 DNA reads TGTGCCAGCAGTTGGAACGATGAACACGCGAACACCGGGGAGCTGTTTTTT. It encodes CASSWNDEHANTGELFF.

There are many counts of this clonotype. The chain uses TRBV12-3 or TRBV12-4 and TRBJ2-1; TRBD2 is a possible D gene (5 bases). Trimming took 6 bases from V and 4 from J, leaving 16 bases between them. The CDR3 covers 15 residues. CDR3 amino acids: CASSSGRLNYNEQFF. As DNA, the CDR3 is TGTGCCAGCAGCTCCGGGCGACTAAATTACAATGAGCAGTTCTTC.

The chain employs TRBV14 and TRBJ2-1; 7 bases map to TRBD2. The CDR3 spans 16 residues. Germline V gene lookup returns CDR1 SGHDN and CDR2 FVKESK. V shed 4 bases, J shed 1 base, and the junction held 7 bases outside the gene matches. In DNA, the CDR3 is TGTGCCAGCAGCCCCGTTGGGGGGGTTTCCTACAATGAGCAGTTCTTC. Protein: CASSPVGGVSYNEQFF.

This clonotype came up a few times. The J gene is TRBJ1-1, the V gene TRBV28; D unresolved. CDR1 and CDR2 (germline): MDHEN, SYDVKM. V was clipped by 5 bases and J by 0 bases, with 10 bases between them. The CDR3 totals 14 residues. CDR3 protein: CASSRDPMNTEAFF. The CDR3 coding sequence is TGTGCCAGCAGTCGAGACCCTATGAACACTGAAGCTTTCTTT.

Worth noting for this clonotype: A much bigger clone sits one base away, suggesting this may be a read error. The V gene is TRBV29-1, the J gene TRBJ2-4; D perhaps matches TRBD2 (7 bases). Germline V CDR1 and CDR2: SQVTM, ANQGSEA. The CDR3 consists of 10 residues. The CDR3 DNA follows: TGCGGCGGGGGCGAGGACATTCAGTACTTC. This gives the protein CGGGEDIQYF.

Only a few counts were recorded for this clonotype. This chain connects TRBV12-3 or TRBV12-4 to TRBJ1-1; D possibly corresponds to TRBD1 (6 bases). The CDR3 loop spans 15 amino acids. Deletions cut 2 bases from V and 4 bases from J, with 14 bases between. CDR3 protein: CASSLLGGRGTEAFF. CDR3 DNA: TGTGCCAGCAGTTTACTTGGGGGCAGAGGCACTGAAGCTTTCTTT.

The rearrangement joins TRBV13 to TRBJ2-1, with D maybe TRBD1 (5 bases). Trimming left V 4 bases short and J 12 bases short, with 10 bases between. CDR1 and CDR2 from the germline V gene are PRHDT and FYEKMQ (reference sequence). CDR3 length: 11 amino acids. The CDR3 DNA reads TGTGCCAGCAGCTCAGGGTTGGGGCAGTTCTTC. Translating it yields CASSSGLGQFF.

The chain links TRBV27 to TRBJ2-7, with D unclear. V shed 3 bases and J shed 7 bases, with 10 bases lying between them. This CDR3 comprises 12 residues. CDR1 is MNHEY, CDR2 SMNVEV, per germline (reference sequence). This chain's CDR3 is CASSLGKNEQYF. CDR3 DNA sequence: TGTGCCAGCAGTTTGGGTAAGAATGAGCAGTACTTC.

The chain uses TRBV18 and TRBJ2-3, with a weak D call TRBD1 (5 bases). V was shortened by 0 bases and J by 4 bases, with 11 bases between the two germline ends. CDR3 length equals 15 residues. Germline CDR1 is KGHSH and CDR2 is LQKENI. CDR3 loop: CASSPPSQGSDTQYF. The DNA for the CDR3 is TGTGCCAGCTCACCACCTTCTCAGGGTTCAGATACGCAGTATTTT.

The chain joins TRBV20-1 to TRBJ2-1, with 14 bases aligning to TRBD2. The CDR3 contains 17 residues. Unmatched junction bases numbered 6, after V lost 1 base and J lost 4 bases. In germline, CDR1 is DFQATT, CDR2 SNEGSKA (reference sequence). The CDR3 DNA reads TGCAGTGCTAGAGTGACTAGCGGGGGGGCCTATTACAATGAGCAGTTCTTC. Translating it yields CSARVTSGGAYYNEQFF.

The V call is TRBV9, the J call TRBJ1-2, with TRBD1 as a possible D gene (6 bases). V was cut by 0 bases and J by 7 bases, with 13 bases left in between. The CDR3 extends over 14 amino acids. Germline CDR1 SGDLS, CDR2 YYNGEE. The CDR3 loop is CASSVDGGRGGYTF. Here the CDR3 DNA reads TGTGCCAGCAGCGTAGATGGGGGGCGCGGTGGCTACACCTTC.

This clonotype was detected a few times. The junction differs from germline at one of its ends, possibly a read error. The CDR3 nucleotides read TGTGCCAGTAGCTTCGGCGGGGGAAGCACAGATACGCAGTATTTT. It encodes CASSFGGGSTDTQYF. The chain is built from TRBV7-9 and TRBJ2-3, with 7 bases aligning to TRBD2. There are 15 residues in the CDR3. Germline V gene data show CDR1 as SEHNR and CDR2 as FQNEAQ (reference sequence).

This clonotype was counted between two and nine times. This may come from a read error, since a much larger clone is one base off. The chain links TRBV20-1 to TRBJ2-1, with TRBD2 matching over 9 bases. The end of the DNA aligns better with TRBJ2-7, so the J call may be wrong. CDR3 size: 16 residues. The germline CDR1 and CDR2 sequences are DFQATT and SNEGSKA (reference sequence). The CDR3 region has the DNA TGCAGTGCTAGAAGCAGCGGGAGGAGCTCCTACAATGAGCAGTACTTC. It codes for CSARSSGRSSYNEQYF.